Each of the 2 T cell receptor beta chains below was sequenced from the same sample in a study of CD8 T cells in ankylosing spondylitis (TCRdb year 2017). These receptors lack a known antigen. The study at large found these results: Blood from ankylosing spondylitis patients appeared to be characterized by a TCR beta motif made up of seven or eight highly homologous amino acid variants.

Library prep was done by 5' RACE. Reads for this sample came from an Illumina HiSeq 2500. TCRdb's own reprocessing of the public reads used fastp at Q25 and MiXCR and kept productive beta chains. Rows merge per CDR3 protein into single entries with the most common DNA and genes. This sample lists some 240,000 distinct CDR3 sequences; 6% to 8% were detected once. The ten largest account for 13% to 15% of the sample. Sample: blood, either unsorted or a sorted T cell fraction (not recorded which). Receptor source: a male donor with ankylosing spondylitis.

This clonotype showed up many times. This sequence joins TRBV13 and TRBJ1-2, with D possibly matching TRBD1 (6 bases). V was cut by 5 bases and J by 2 bases, with 12 bases left in between. Germline V lookup: CDR1 PRHDT, CDR2 FYEKMQ (reference sequence). CDR3 length equals 14 residues. CDR3 loop: CASSPGAGNYGYTF. The CDR3 DNA reads TGTGCCAGCAGCCCAGGGGCAGGGAACTATGGCTACACCTTC.

This clonotype was counted ten times or more. The junction shows a germline mismatch at one end, possibly a read error. The chain has TRBV7-7 and TRBJ2-7; D gene unclear. CDR3 length equals 13 residues. Per germline, CDR1 SSHAT and CDR2 FNYEAQ (reference sequence). The CDR3 DNA is TGTGCTAGCAGCCTTGGACCCAAGTACGAGCAGTACTTC. Amino acid sequence: CASSLGPKYEQYF. Using reference TRBV7-7 and TRBJ2-7 for the parts outside the CDR3, the full variable domain is GAGVSQSPRYKVTKRGQDVTLRCDPISSHATLYWYQQALGQGPEFLTYFNYEAQPDKSGLPSDRFSAERPEGSISTLTIQRTEQRDSAMYRCASSLGPKYEQYFGPGTRLTVT.